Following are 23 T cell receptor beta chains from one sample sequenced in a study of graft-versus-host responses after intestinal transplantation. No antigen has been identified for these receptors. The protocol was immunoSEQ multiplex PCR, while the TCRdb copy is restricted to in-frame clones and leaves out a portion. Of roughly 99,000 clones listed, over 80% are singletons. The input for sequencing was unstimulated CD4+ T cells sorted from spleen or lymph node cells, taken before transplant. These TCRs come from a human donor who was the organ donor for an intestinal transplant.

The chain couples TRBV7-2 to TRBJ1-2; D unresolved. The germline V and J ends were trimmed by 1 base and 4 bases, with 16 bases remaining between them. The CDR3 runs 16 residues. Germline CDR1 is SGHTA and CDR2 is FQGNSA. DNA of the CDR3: TGTGCCAGCAGCTTAGATTTATCGAGACGTTTCTATGGCTACACCTTC. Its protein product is CASSLDLSRRFYGYTF.

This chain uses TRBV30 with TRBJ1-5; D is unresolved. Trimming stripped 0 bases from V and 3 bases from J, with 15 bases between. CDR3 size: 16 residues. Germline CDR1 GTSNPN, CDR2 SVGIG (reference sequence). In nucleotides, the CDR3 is TGTGCCTGGAGTGTAATGGTTCGGCAGAACAATCAGCCCCAGCATTTT. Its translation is CAWSVMVRQNNQPQHF.

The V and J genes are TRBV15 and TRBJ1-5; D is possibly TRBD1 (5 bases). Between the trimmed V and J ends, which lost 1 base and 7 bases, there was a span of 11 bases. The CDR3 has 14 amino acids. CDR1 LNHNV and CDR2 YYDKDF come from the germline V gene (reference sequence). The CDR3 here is CATSRGQGEQPQHF. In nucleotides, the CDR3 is TGTGCCACCAGCAGAGGGCAGGGTGAACAGCCCCAGCATTTT. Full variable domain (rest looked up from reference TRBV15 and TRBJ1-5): DAMVIQNPRYQVTQFGKPVTLSCSQTLNHNVMYWYQQKSSQAPKLLFHYYDKDFNNEADTPDNFQSRRPNTSFCFLDIRSPGLGDTAMYLCATSRGQGEQPQHFGDGTRLSIL.

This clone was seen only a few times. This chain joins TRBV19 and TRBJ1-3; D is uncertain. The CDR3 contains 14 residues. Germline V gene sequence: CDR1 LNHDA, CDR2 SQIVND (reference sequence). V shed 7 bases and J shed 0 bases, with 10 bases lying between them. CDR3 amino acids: CASNLADSGNTIYF. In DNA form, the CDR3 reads TGTGCCAGTAATTTGGCAGACTCTGGAAACACCATATATTTT.

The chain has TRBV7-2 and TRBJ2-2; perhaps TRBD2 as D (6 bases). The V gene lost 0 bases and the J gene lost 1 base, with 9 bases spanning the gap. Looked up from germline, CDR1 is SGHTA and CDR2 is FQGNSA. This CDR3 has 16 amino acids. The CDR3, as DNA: TGTGCCAGCAGCTTAGCTCTAGCGCTGAACACCGGGGAGCTGTTTTTT. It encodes CASSLALALNTGELFF.

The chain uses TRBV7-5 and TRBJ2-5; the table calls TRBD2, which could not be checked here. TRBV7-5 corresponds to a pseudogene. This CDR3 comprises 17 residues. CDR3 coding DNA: TGTGTCAGAAGCTTAAAGGGTGACGGACTGACCCAAGAGACCCAGTACTTC. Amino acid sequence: CVRSLKGDGLTQETQYF.

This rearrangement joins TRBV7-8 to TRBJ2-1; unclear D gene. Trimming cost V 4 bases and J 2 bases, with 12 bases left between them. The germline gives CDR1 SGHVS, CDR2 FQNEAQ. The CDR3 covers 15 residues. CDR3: CASSSQNLAYNEQFF. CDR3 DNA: TGTGCCAGCAGCTCCCAAAACCTAGCCTACAATGAGCAGTTCTTC.

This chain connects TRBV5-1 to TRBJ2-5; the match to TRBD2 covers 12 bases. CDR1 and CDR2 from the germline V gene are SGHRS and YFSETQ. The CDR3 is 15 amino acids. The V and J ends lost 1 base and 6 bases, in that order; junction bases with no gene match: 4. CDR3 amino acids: CASSLTSGGRQTQYF. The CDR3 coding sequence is TGCGCCAGCAGCTTGACTAGCGGGGGGCGACAGACCCAGTACTTC.

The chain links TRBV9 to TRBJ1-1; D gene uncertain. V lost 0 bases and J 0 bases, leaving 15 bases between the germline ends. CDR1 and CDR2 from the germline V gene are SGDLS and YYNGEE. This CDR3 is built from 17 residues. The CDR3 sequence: CASSVGQSLLMNTEAFF. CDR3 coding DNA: TGTGCCAGCAGCGTAGGTCAGTCCCTCCTAATGAACACTGAAGCTTTCTTT.

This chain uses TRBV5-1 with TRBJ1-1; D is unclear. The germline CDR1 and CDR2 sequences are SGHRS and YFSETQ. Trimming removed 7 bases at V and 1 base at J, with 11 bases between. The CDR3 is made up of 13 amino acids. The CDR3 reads CASQMSKNTEAFF. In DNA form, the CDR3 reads TGCGCCAGCCAGATGAGTAAGAACACTGAAGCTTTCTTT.

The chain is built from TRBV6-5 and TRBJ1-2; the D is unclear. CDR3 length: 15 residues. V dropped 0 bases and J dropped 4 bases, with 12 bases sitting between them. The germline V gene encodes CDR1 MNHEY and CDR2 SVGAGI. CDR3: CASSYSRSGSYGYTF. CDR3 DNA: TGTGCCAGCAGTTACTCGAGGTCCGGGTCCTATGGCTACACCTTC.

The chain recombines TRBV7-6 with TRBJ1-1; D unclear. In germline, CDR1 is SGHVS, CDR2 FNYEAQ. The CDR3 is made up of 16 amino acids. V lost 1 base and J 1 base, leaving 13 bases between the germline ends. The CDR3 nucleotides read TGTGCCAGCAGCTTAGGACGCGGCAGGACGAACACTGAAGCTTTCTTT. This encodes CASSLGRGRTNTEAFF.

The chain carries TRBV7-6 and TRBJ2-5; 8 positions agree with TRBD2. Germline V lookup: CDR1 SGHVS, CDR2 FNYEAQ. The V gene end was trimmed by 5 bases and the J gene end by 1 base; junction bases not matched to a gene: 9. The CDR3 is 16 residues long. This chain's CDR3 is CASSPASGPSQETQYF. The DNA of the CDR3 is TGTGCCAGCAGCCCGGCTAGCGGGCCGTCCCAAGAGACCCAGTACTTC.

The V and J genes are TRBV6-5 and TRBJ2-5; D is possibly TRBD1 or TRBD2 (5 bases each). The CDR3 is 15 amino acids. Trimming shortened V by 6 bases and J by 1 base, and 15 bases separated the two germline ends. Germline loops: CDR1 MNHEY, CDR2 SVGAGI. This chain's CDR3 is CASRSGTPFQETQYF. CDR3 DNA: TGTGCCAGCAGGTCCGGGACCCCCTTCCAAGAGACCCAGTACTTC.

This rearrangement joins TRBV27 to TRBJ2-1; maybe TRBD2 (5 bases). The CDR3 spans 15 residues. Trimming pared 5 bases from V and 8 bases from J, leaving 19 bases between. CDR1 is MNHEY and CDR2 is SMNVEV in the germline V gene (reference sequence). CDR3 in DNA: TGTGCCAGCAGTCTCCTCACGGGAAGGAGCCATGAGCAGTTCTTC. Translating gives CASSLLTGRSHEQFF.

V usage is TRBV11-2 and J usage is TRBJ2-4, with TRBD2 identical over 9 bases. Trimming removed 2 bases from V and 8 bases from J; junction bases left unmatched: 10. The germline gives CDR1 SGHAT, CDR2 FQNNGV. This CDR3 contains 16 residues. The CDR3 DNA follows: TGTGCCAGCAGCTTAATGGGCGGGGGGGCCGCGGACATTCAGTACTTC. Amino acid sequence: CASSLMGGGAADIQYF.

CDR3 amino acids: CASSFRTGGHEQYF. The CDR3 DNA sequence: TGTGCCAGCAGCTTCCGGACAGGAGGGCACGAGCAGTACTTC. This chain connects TRBV7-2 to TRBJ2-7, with a weak D call TRBD1 (7 bases). The CDR3 sequence is 14 residues long. V was trimmed by 3 bases and J by 5 bases, leaving 14 bases between them. Looked up from germline, CDR1 is SGHTA and CDR2 is FQGNSA.

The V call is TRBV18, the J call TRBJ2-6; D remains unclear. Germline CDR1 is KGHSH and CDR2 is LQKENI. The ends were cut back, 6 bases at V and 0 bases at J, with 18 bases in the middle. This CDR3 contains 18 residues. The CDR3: CASSQSTLFISGANVLTF. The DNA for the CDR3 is TGTGCCAGCTCGCAATCGACCCTATTTATCTCTGGGGCCAACGTCCTGACTTTC.

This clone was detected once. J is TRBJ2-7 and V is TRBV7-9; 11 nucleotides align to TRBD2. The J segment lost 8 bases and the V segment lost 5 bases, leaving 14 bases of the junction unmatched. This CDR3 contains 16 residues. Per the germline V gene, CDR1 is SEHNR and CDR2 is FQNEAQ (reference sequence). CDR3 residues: CASSPGPLAGVNKQYF. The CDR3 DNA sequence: TGTGCCAGCAGCCCCGGCCCACTAGCGGGAGTTAACAAGCAGTACTTC.

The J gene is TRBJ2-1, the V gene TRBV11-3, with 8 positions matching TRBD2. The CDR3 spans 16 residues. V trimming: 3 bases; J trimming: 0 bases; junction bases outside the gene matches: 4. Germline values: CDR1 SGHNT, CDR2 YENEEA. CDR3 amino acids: CASSFRGGSSYNEQFF. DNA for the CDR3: TGTGCCAGCAGCTTCCGGGGGGGTAGCTCCTACAATGAGCAGTTCTTC.

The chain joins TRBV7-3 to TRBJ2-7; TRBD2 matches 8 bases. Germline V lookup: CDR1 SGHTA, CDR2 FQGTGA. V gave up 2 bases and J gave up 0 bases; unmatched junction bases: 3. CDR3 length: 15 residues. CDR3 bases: TGTGCCAGCAGCTTATCGGCGGGGGGCTCCTACGAGCAGTACTTC. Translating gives CASSLSAGGSYEQYF.

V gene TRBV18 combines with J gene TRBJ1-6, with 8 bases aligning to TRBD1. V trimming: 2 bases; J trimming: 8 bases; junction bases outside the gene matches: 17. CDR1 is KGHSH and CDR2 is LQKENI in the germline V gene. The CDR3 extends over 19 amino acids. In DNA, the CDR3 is TGTGCCAGCTCACCATCGAGGGCAGGGGGCCGCACTTGGGATTCACCCCTCCACTTT. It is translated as CASSPSRAGGRTWDSPLHF.

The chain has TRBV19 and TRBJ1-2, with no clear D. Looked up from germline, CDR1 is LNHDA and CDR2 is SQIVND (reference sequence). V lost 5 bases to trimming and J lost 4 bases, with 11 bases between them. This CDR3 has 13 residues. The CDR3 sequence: CASSYSFIYGYTF. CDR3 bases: TGTGCCAGTAGTTACAGCTTTATCTATGGCTACACCTTC.